What follows are 21 T cell receptor beta chains derived from one specimen sequenced in a study of blood T cell repertoires in COVID-19. Assay used: immunoSEQ multiplex PCR; TCRdb lists only in-frame clones, some missing. Here the sample spans approximately 470,000 clones, about nine tenths being singletons. Sequenced: PBMCs or T cells enriched from blood (not recorded which). The origin of the receptors is a woman aged 18-30 years who had recovered from COVID-19.

The CDR3 reads CAWRSEYTEAFF. In DNA, the CDR3 is TGTGCCTGGAGGTCTGAGTACACTGAAGCTTTCTTT. J is TRBJ1-1 and V is TRBV30; D gene uncertain. CDR1 and CDR2 from the germline V gene are GTSNPN and SVGIG (reference sequence). V was shortened by 3 bases and J by 3 bases, with 8 bases between the two germline ends. CDR3 length equals 12 residues.

The J gene is TRBJ1-3, the V gene TRBV30; D not resolved. This CDR3 contains 17 residues. V gave up 3 bases and J gave up 0 bases, with 18 bases separating them. Germline CDR1 GTSNPN, CDR2 SVGIG (reference sequence). The CDR3 region is CAWSPRNRRVSGNTIYF. As DNA, the CDR3 is TGTGCCTGGAGCCCACGCAACCGACGGGTCTCTGGAAACACCATATATTTT. Using reference TRBV30 and TRBJ1-3 for the parts outside the CDR3, the full variable domain is SQTIHQWPATLVQPVGSPLSLECTVEGTSNPNLYWYRQAAGRGLQLLFYSVGIGQISSEVPQNLSASRPQDRQFILSSKKLLLSDSGFYLCAWSPRNRRVSGNTIYFGEGSWLTVV.

The rearrangement joins TRBV3-1 (or the pseudogene TRBV3-2) to TRBJ2-2; D is unresolved. The germline V and J ends were trimmed by 8 bases and 2 bases, with 12 bases remaining between them. There are 14 residues in the CDR3. CDR1 and CDR2 (germline): LGHDT, YNNKEL (reference sequence). DNA of the CDR3: TGTGCCAGCGGGTACCGAGGCAACACCGGGGAGCTGTTTTTT. Translating gives CASGYRGNTGELFF.

The V call is TRBV11-1, the J call TRBJ1-1; 7 bases align to TRBD1. The germline V gene has CDR1 SGHAT and CDR2 FQDESV (reference sequence). The CDR3 has 12 amino acids. V trimming: 5 bases; J trimming: 7 bases; junction bases outside the gene matches: 4. The CDR3 sequence is CASSPTGIEAFF. The CDR3 DNA is TGTGCCAGCAGCCCGACAGGGATTGAAGCTTTCTTT.

The chain employs TRBV5-1 and TRBJ2-3, with D unclear. The ends were cut back, 0 bases at V and 6 bases at J, with 11 bases in the middle. The CDR3 contains 14 residues. Per germline, CDR1 SGHRS and CDR2 YFSETQ. CDR3 loop: CASSLEAARDTQYF. The CDR3 region has the DNA TGCGCCAGCAGCTTGGAAGCAGCCAGGGATACGCAGTATTTT.

V gene TRBV30 combines with J gene TRBJ1-5; 11 nucleotides match TRBD1. J lost 6 bases, V lost 1 base, and 5 bases had no gene match. The germline CDR1 and CDR2 sequences are GTSNPN and SVGIG (reference sequence). CDR3 length equals 15 residues. The CDR3 protein is CAWSEGQGARQPQHF. For the CDR3, the DNA is TGTGCCTGGAGTGAAGGACAGGGGGCGCGTCAGCCCCAGCATTTT.

The chain has TRBV28 and TRBJ1-6; perhaps TRBD1 as D (6 bases). In germline, CDR1 is MDHEN, CDR2 SYDVKM. Trimming left V 7 bases short and J 4 bases short, with 11 bases between. The CDR3 extends over 14 amino acids. CDR3 loop: CASTPDSYNSPLHF. The CDR3 DNA is TGTGCCAGCACCCCGGACAGTTATAATTCACCCCTCCACTTT.

The chain joins TRBV2 to TRBJ2-5; 10 bases align to TRBD1. The trim removed 8 bases at V and 0 bases at J, leaving 18 bases unmatched. From germline, CDR1 is SNHLY and CDR2 FYNNEI. This CDR3 is 19 amino acids long. CDR3 in amino acids: CASFPGTGAEKLYQETQYF. CDR3 DNA sequence: TGTGCCAGCTTCCCCGGGACAGGGGCCGAAAAATTGTACCAAGAGACCCAGTACTTC.

This clone was seen a few times. This chain connects TRBV28 to TRBJ1-1, with TRBD1 as a possible D gene (6 bases). Per the germline V gene, CDR1 is MDHEN and CDR2 is SYDVKM. The CDR3 length is 13 residues. V was trimmed by 8 bases and J by 0 bases, leaving 10 bases between them. CDR3 nucleotide sequence: TGTGCCAGCTCAGGGGCCCTGAACACTGAAGCTTTCTTT. Protein sequence: CASSGALNTEAFF.

The chain links TRBV6-2 or TRBV6-3 to TRBJ1-1, with D possibly matching TRBD1 (5 bases). Trimming removed 4 bases at V and 5 bases at J, with 11 bases between. This CDR3 contains 13 residues. Germline values: CDR1 MNHEY, CDR2 SVGEGT. This chain's CDR3 is CASSSNGGTEAFF. DNA for the CDR3: TGTGCCAGCAGTTCTAACGGGGGGACTGAAGCTTTCTTT.

The rearrangement links TRBV1 to TRBJ1-2; TRBD1, as called in the table, went unchecked against the DNA. TRBV1 is classified as a pseudogene. This CDR3 is 15 amino acids long. The CDR3 bases are TGCACCAGCCAACGTCGGCGACAGTCCTTCTATGGCTACACCTTC. It is translated as CTSQRRRQSFYGYTF.

The chain couples TRBV5-1 to TRBJ1-1, with no clear D. CDR3 length: 13 amino acids. With 4 bases removed from V and 4 bases from J, the gap between germline ends came to 11 bases. The germline V gene encodes CDR1 SGHRS and CDR2 YFSETQ. In DNA, the CDR3 is TGCGCCAGCAGCGTAGCCGAGGCCACTGAAGCTTTCTTT. Translating gives CASSVAEATEAFF. The full variable domain, with the rest looked up from reference TRBV5-1 and TRBJ1-1, is KAGVTQTPRYLIKTRGQQVTLSCSPISGHRSVSWYQQTPGQGLQFLFEYFSETQRNKGNFPGRFSGRQFSNSRSEMNVSTLELGDSALYLCASSVAEATEAFFGQGTRLTVV.

This chain links TRBV3-1 (or the pseudogene TRBV3-2) with TRBJ2-5, with 8 bases that match TRBD2. Germline CDR1 and CDR2: LGHDT and YNNKEL (reference sequence). The CDR3 length is 17 residues. V lost 3 bases and J lost 3; bases outside the gene matches: 12. CDR3 bases: TGTGCCAGCAGCCAGATAGCGGGGTCCTTGAAAGAAGAGACCCAGTACTTC. It specifies CASSQIAGSLKEETQYF.

The rearrangement joins TRBV7-8 to TRBJ2-7; D gene uncertain. The CDR3 extends over 11 amino acids. Germline V gives CDR1 SGHVS, CDR2 FQNEAQ. Trimming left V 5 bases short and J 1 base short, with 3 bases between. The CDR3: CASSTSYEQYF. CDR3 sequence (DNA): TGTGCCAGCAGCACTTCCTACGAGCAGTACTTC.

This clone has a handful of counts. The chain links TRBV10-3 to TRBJ1-1; 9 bases fit TRBD1. CDR3 length equals 15 residues. V lost 4 bases and J lost 5; bases outside the gene matches: 8. The germline CDR1 and CDR2 sequences are ENHRY and SYGVKD. DNA of the CDR3: TGTGCCATCAGTGGGGCCGGGACAGGGAGTACTGAAGCTTTCTTT. It specifies CAISGAGTGSTEAFF.

The chain employs TRBV27 and TRBJ1-4, with 7 nucleotides matching TRBD1. The V gene's germline CDR1 is MNHEY and CDR2 SMNVEV (reference sequence). CDR3 size: 15 residues. The V and J ends lost 4 bases and 0 bases, in that order; junction bases with no gene match: 2. In DNA form, the CDR3 reads TGTGCCAGCAGTTATACAGGGGCAACTAATGAAAAACTGTTTTTT. It yields the protein CASSYTGATNEKLFF.

V is TRBV27 and J is TRBJ1-2; 11 bases agree with TRBD1. The germline V gene has CDR1 MNHEY and CDR2 SMNVEV (reference sequence). The CDR3 has 14 amino acids. J was trimmed by 7 bases and V by 2 bases; bases with no gene match: 3. The CDR3 nucleotides read TGTGCCAGCAGTTTACTGGGGACAGGGGGTGGCTACACCTTC. Translated, it gives CASSLLGTGGGYTF.

The gene calls are TRBV20-1 and TRBJ1-2; D is uncertain. Germline V gives CDR1 DFQATT, CDR2 SNEGSKA (reference sequence). There are 9 residues in the CDR3. V was shortened by 7 bases and J by 6 bases, with 6 bases between the two germline ends. CDR3 region: CSGGDGYTF. The CDR3 coding sequence is TGCAGTGGGGGAGATGGCTACACCTTC.

The CDR3 DNA follows: TGCAGCGTTTCACGGGCAGGGGGCCCTAACACTGAAGCTTTCTTT. This gives the protein CSVSRAGGPNTEAFF. The V call is TRBV29-1, the J call TRBJ1-1; 8 bases are shared with TRBD1. Germline CDR1 is SQVTM and CDR2 is ANQGSEA. CDR3 length: 15 residues. Losses at the gene ends were 5 bases for V and 2 bases for J; bases not matched to a gene: 10.

This sequence joins TRBV15 and TRBJ2-2; 8 nucleotides align to TRBD2. Germline lookup yields CDR1 LNHNV and CDR2 YYDKDF (reference sequence). The CDR3 loop spans 20 amino acids. The trim removed 4 bases at V and 0 bases at J, leaving 16 bases unmatched. The CDR3 loop is CATSTRGSGDGSANTGELFF. CDR3 DNA sequence: TGTGCCACCAGCACCCGAGGTAGCGGGGATGGTTCTGCGAACACCGGGGAGCTGTTTTTT.

CDR3 region: CASSSLAGTSGGTYNEQFF. As DNA, the CDR3 is TGCGCCAGCAGCTCATTGGCCGGGACTAGCGGGGGAACCTACAATGAGCAGTTCTTC. This rearrangement joins TRBV5-1 to TRBJ2-1, with 14 bases aligning to TRBD2. The V gene's germline CDR1 is SGHRS and CDR2 YFSETQ. The ends lost 3 bases at V and 2 bases at J; junction bases unmatched: 10. This CDR3 is 19 amino acids long.